The 20 T cell receptor beta chains listed next were all sequenced from one sample in a study of T cells in Graves' hyperthyroidism and ophthalmopathy. Amplified TCR beta CDR3 regions derived from RNA transcripts. HTBI primers were used for first-round RT-PCR of the TCR CDR3. Each CDR3 protein gets one entry after TCRdb re-called the multiplex PCR reads with MiXCR. There are roughly 500,000 distinct CDR3 sequences in the sample; 24% occur only once, and approximately 10% lies in the top ten. The sequencing sample was made of blood. These receptors were obtained from a woman younger than 45 with Graves' ophthalmopathy.

This clonotype was seen many times. V gene TRBV29-1 combines with J gene TRBJ2-2; 7 positions match TRBD1. CDR3 length: 14 residues. J lost 2 bases, V lost 3 bases, and 3 bases had no gene match. CDR1 is SQVTM and CDR2 is ANQGSEA in the germline V gene. CDR3 bases: TGCAGCGTTGAGAGGGGGCGAAACACCGGGGAGCTGTTTTTT. Protein: CSVERGRNTGELFF.

This clonotype appeared a few times. The chain carries TRBV9 and TRBJ1-5; 7 nucleotides line up with TRBD1. Unmatched junction bases numbered 8, after V lost 3 bases and J lost 5 bases. The CDR3 contains 15 residues. Looked up from germline, CDR1 is SGDLS and CDR2 is YYNGEE. The CDR3 DNA follows: TGTGCCAGCAGCGAGGGGGCTAGGGCGGATCAGCCCCAGCATTTT. This translates into CASSEGARADQPQHF.

This clonotype appeared many times. This chain uses TRBV6-5 with TRBJ1-1, with a possible D match to TRBD1 (6 bases). Germline V lookup: CDR1 MNHEY, CDR2 SVGAGI. V was clipped by 3 bases and J by 0 bases, with 11 bases between them. This CDR3 has 15 residues. The chain's CDR3 is CASSYWGQMNTEAFF. For the CDR3, the DNA is TGTGCCAGCAGTTATTGGGGGCAGATGAACACTGAAGCTTTCTTT.

This clonotype came up many times. For the CDR3, the DNA is TGTGCCAGCAGTTCAGGGGCTGAAGCTTTCTTT. Translated, it gives CASSSGAEAFF. The rearrangement links TRBV6-5 to TRBJ1-1; tentatively, D is TRBD1 (6 bases). Per germline, CDR1 MNHEY and CDR2 SVGAGI. Trimming left V 4 bases short and J 6 bases short, with 6 bases between. This CDR3 region has 11 residues.

This chain joins TRBV6-1 and TRBJ1-1; maybe TRBD1 (6 bases). The CDR3 extends over 14 amino acids. CDR1 is MNHNS, CDR2 SASEGT, per germline. V was clipped by 6 bases and J by 4 bases, with 15 bases between them. The CDR3 spells CASSTGGGPTEAFF. CDR3 coding DNA: TGTGCCAGCAGCACAGGAGGGGGACCCACTGAAGCTTTCTTT.

At least ten counts were recorded for this clonotype. The chain recombines TRBV30 with TRBJ1-2, with 7 bases matching TRBD1. Per germline, CDR1 GTSNPN and CDR2 SVGIG (reference sequence). Unmatched junction bases numbered 9, after V lost 2 bases and J lost 6 bases. The CDR3 covers 14 residues. The CDR3 coding sequence is TGTGCCTGGAGTCCGACCGAGGGGGCGGATGGCTACACCTTC. Protein: CAWSPTEGADGYTF.

The J gene is TRBJ2-3, the V gene TRBV12-3 or TRBV12-4; 12 nucleotides agree with TRBD2. This CDR3 region has 15 residues. The junction had 0 bases not matched to a gene; V was cut back by 4 bases and J by 1 base. CDR3 sequence reads: CASSWTSGGTDTQYF. In nucleotides, the CDR3 is TGTGCCAGCAGTTGGACTAGCGGGGGCACAGATACGCAGTATTTT.

The V gene is TRBV28, the J gene TRBJ2-7; D gene unclear. The CDR3 is 11 amino acids. Germline CDR1 and CDR2: MDHEN and SYDVKM. Trimming cost V 2 bases and J 10 bases, with 9 bases left between them. CDR3 amino acids: CASSLLGHQYF. Written as DNA, the CDR3 is TGTGCCAGCAGTTTACTTGGGCACCAGTACTTC. The variable domain in full, completed from reference TRBV28 and TRBJ2-7, reads DVKVTQSSRYLVKRTGEKVFLECVQDMDHENMFWYRQDPGLGLRLIYFSYDVKMKEKGDIPEGYSVSREKKERFSLILESASTNQTSMYLCASSLLGHQYFGPGTRLTVT.

The V call is TRBV6-5, the J call TRBJ2-7; D is ambiguous. V was shortened by 2 bases and J by 10 bases, with 15 bases between the two germline ends. Germline CDR1 reads MNHEY; CDR2 reads SVGAGI. The CDR3 extends over 13 amino acids. Here the CDR3 DNA reads TGTGCCAGCAGTTACGACGCGTGGTCCGTCCAGTACTTC. It translates to CASSYDAWSVQYF.

This chain links TRBV27 with TRBJ2-7, with D tentatively TRBD1 (6 bases). The CDR3 has 17 residues. Per germline, CDR1 MNHEY and CDR2 SMNVEV (reference sequence). Trimming took off 5 bases at V and 0 bases at J, with 20 bases between the two ends. Here the CDR3 DNA reads TGTGCCAGCAGTACAGGGCCGGGACAACTCCTCTCCTACGAGCAGTACTTC. Translation gives CASSTGPGQLLSYEQYF.

Ten or more counts support this clonotype. The V and J genes are TRBV7-9 and TRBJ2-5, with 7 positions matching TRBD1. Trimming removed 4 bases from V and 1 base from J; junction bases left unmatched: 6. Per germline, CDR1 SEHNR and CDR2 FQNEAQ (reference sequence). This CDR3 comprises 15 residues. CDR3 sequence: CASSYPGQPQETQYF. In DNA, the CDR3 is TGTGCCAGCAGCTACCCGGGACAGCCCCAAGAGACCCAGTACTTC. Based on the CDR3 plus reference TRBV7-9 and TRBJ2-5, the full variable domain is DTGVSQNPRHKITKRGQNVTFRCDPISEHNRLYWYRQTLGQGPEFLTYFQNEAQLEKSRLLSDRFSAERPKGSFSTLEIQRTEQGDSAMYLCASSYPGQPQETQYFGPGTRLLVL.

The chain employs TRBV5-1 and TRBJ1-1, with TRBD1 matching 8 bases. The CDR3 sequence is 15 residues long. Trimming at V came to 0 bases and at J to 6 bases, leaving 7 bases not matched to a gene. Germline V gene data show CDR1 as SGHRS and CDR2 as YFSETQ. The CDR3 reads CASSLAGQGWSEAFF. Here the CDR3 DNA reads TGCGCCAGCAGCTTGGCCGGACAGGGATGGTCTGAAGCTTTCTTT. The full variable domain, in which reference TRBV5-1 and TRBJ1-1 provide the parts outside the CDR3, is KAGVTQTPRYLIKTRGQQVTLSCSPISGHRSVSWYQQTPGQGLQFLFEYFSETQRNKGNFPGRFSGRQFSNSRSEMNVSTLELGDSALYLCASSLAGQGWSEAFFGQGTRLTVV.

A remark on this clonotype: This may stem from a read error, because a much larger clone lies one nucleotide away. This chain connects TRBV18 to TRBJ1-1; the match to TRBD1 covers 7 bases. This CDR3 contains 15 residues. The J segment lost 1 base and the V segment lost 4 bases, leaving 6 bases of the junction unmatched. Germline values: CDR1 KGHSH, CDR2 LQKENI. The CDR3 DNA reads as TGTGCCAGCTCACTGATTACAGGGGCGAACACTGAAGCTTTCTTT. It is translated as CASSLITGANTEAFF.

The V call is TRBV11-2, the J call TRBJ2-7, with TRBD2 identical over 9 bases. The germline gives CDR1 SGHAT, CDR2 FQNNGV. V shed 7 bases, J shed 3 bases, and the junction held 10 bases outside the gene matches. The CDR3 extends over 15 amino acids. The CDR3 loop reads CASKGVAGVLYEQYF. The DNA for the CDR3 is TGTGCCAGCAAGGGGGTAGCGGGAGTTCTCTACGAGCAGTACTTC.

This clonotype was observed many times. The V and J genes are TRBV19 and TRBJ1-2; no reliable D call. The V and J ends lost 3 bases and 3 bases respectively, with 17 bases between them. Germline-derived CDR1 and CDR2 are LNHDA and SQIVND (reference sequence). The CDR3 is 16 residues long. The CDR3 DNA reads as TGTGCCAGTAGTATTCCCTTCTTGGGTATCGACTATGGCTACACCTTC. Translation gives CASSIPFLGIDYGYTF.

The chain is built from TRBV6-1 and TRBJ2-5, with D tentatively TRBD2 (6 bases). The CDR3 is 11 amino acids. Between the trimmed V and J ends, which lost 8 bases and 5 bases, there was a span of 9 bases. The germline CDR1 and CDR2 sequences are MNHNS and SASEGT. CDR3 in amino acids: CASGRFETQYF. In nucleotides, the CDR3 is TGTGCCAGCGGGAGGTTTGAGACCCAGTACTTC.

This clonotype was found many times. Sequence at one end of the junction differs from germline and may be a read error. J is TRBJ2-7 and V is TRBV6-5, with a possible D match to TRBD2 (5 bases). CDR3 length: 14 amino acids. Germline V gene sequence: CDR1 MNHEY, CDR2 SVGAGI. CDR3 amino acids: CANSYSRAAYEQYF. CDR3 nucleotides: TGTGCCAACAGTTACTCGAGGGCAGCCTACGAGCAGTACTTC.

The V gene is TRBV2, the J gene TRBJ2-7, with 7 bases identical to TRBD1. Per the germline V gene, CDR1 is SNHLY and CDR2 is FYNNEI. After removal of 7 bases from V and 10 bases from J, the junction contained 10 bases not matched to a gene. The CDR3 totals 12 residues. The CDR3 DNA sequence: TGTGCCAGCACCCCCCGTTGGGACAGCCAGTACTTC. This gives the protein CASTPRWDSQYF.

There are many counts of this clonotype. The chain recombines TRBV7-2 with TRBJ1-1; the D is unclear. V was trimmed by 3 bases and J by 8 bases, leaving 10 bases between them. Germline V gene sequence: CDR1 SGHTA, CDR2 FQGNSA. The CDR3 sequence is 12 residues long. Written as DNA, the CDR3 is TGTGCCAGCAGCTTCGATTCCTTAGAAGCTTTCTTT. Its protein product is CASSFDSLEAFF. Complete variable domain (other parts from reference TRBV7-2 and TRBJ1-1): GAGVSQSPSNKVTEKGKDVELRCDPISGHTALYWYRQSLGQGLEFLIYFQGNSAPDKSGLPSDRFSAERTGGSVSTLTIQRTQQEDSAVYLCASSFDSLEAFFGQGTRLTVV.

This clonotype was found many times. This sequence joins TRBV18 and TRBJ2-5; TRBD1 might be the D (6 bases). The germline V gene has CDR1 KGHSH and CDR2 LQKENI. The CDR3 is 15 residues long. V was cut by 3 bases and J by 5 bases, with 16 bases left in between. This CDR3 reads CASSPVTGRSETQYF. The CDR3 DNA reads TGTGCCAGCTCACCGGTCACAGGGCGATCGGAGACCCAGTACTTC.